This TCR beta chain came from a study of molecular identifiers for immune sequencing clone quantification. Using 10%, 30% or 50% RNA, naive CD8 libraries were derived from approximately 22,000 to 940,000 sorted cells. In germline, CDR1 is MDHEN, CDR2 SYDVKM. The junction had 6 bases not matched to a gene; V was cut back by 8 bases and J by 5 bases. The CDR3 runs to 14 residues. In this sample, this clonotype turned up many times. TCRdb re-called the PCR reads with MiXCR, one entry per CDR3 protein. The sample shows 400,000 to 600,000 distinct CDR3 sequences, about 25% of them seen only once. Sequencing used naive CD8+ T cells from blood, with Jurkat cell RNA spiked in. Specified subset: FACS-sorted CD8+CD4-CCR7+CD45RA+ naive T cells. The V and J genes are TRBV28 and TRBJ1-5; 10 bases match TRBD1. The receptor comes from a human donor in good health. Some libraries in this study had Jurkat cell RNA spiked in. The CDR3 nucleotides are TGTGCCAGCGGTCGGACAGGGGGGGATCAGCCCCAGCATTTT. Its protein product is CASGRTGGDQPQHF.